This TCR beta chain was obtained from a study of blood T cells in healthy people across ages. About the study: Template switching caught about one barcoded beta molecule for each two T cells. Findings and caveats of the study: Strongly correlated with naive T cell percentage was TCR beta diversity. Per million T cells, the diversity of TCR beta decreased roughly linearly as age advanced.

Then a second PCR, running roughly 7 to 11 cycles, was carried out with a sample-barcoded 5' primer and a J-beta primer mix. MiXCR, applied by TCRdb to the 5' RACE reads, yields one record per CDR3 protein. This sample yields around 870,000 distinct CDR3 sequences, of which 29% are seen a single time; 17% belongs to the top ten. This clonotype was recorded a few times. Its target is not known. The CDR3 contains 14 residues. V lost 2 bases and J 8 bases, leaving 12 bases between the germline ends. CDR1 is LGHDT and CDR2 is YNNKEL in the germline V gene (reference sequence). The chain combines TRBV3-1 with TRBJ1-4; D remains ambiguous. This clonotype originated in a woman over 75 in good health. The sequencing input was blood. The CDR3 protein is CASSQLSAGEKLFF. The CDR3, as DNA: TGTGCCAGCAGCCAACTTTCGGCGGGAGAAAAACTGTTTTTT.